There are many counts of the clone carrying this TCR beta chain. This specimen belongs to a study of early T cells in non-severe SARS-CoV-2 infection. Study context: Sequencing targeted bulk RNA from unsorted whole blood, leaving chains unpaired.

Attachment of unique molecular identifiers was made to individual cDNA molecules. TCRdb re-derived calls from the 5' RACE reads in MiXCR, one entry per CDR3 protein. This sample yields about 72,000 distinct CDR3 sequences, of which approximately 8.3% are seen a single time; roughly 3.2% belongs to the top ten. CDR1 is SGDLS, CDR2 YYNGEE, per germline. V was clipped by 5 bases and J by 10 bases; unmatched bases: 5. This CDR3 comprises 13 residues. Sequencing used whole blood. The sequence came from an adult who was a healthcare worker with PCR-confirmed SARS-CoV-2 infection or an uninfected control (not recorded which). The chain is built from TRBV9 and TRBJ1-6; TRBD1 agrees at 8 bases. Written as DNA, the CDR3 is TGTGCCAGCAGTGACAGGGGACAGTCACCCCTCCACTTT. Residues: CASSDRGQSPLHF.